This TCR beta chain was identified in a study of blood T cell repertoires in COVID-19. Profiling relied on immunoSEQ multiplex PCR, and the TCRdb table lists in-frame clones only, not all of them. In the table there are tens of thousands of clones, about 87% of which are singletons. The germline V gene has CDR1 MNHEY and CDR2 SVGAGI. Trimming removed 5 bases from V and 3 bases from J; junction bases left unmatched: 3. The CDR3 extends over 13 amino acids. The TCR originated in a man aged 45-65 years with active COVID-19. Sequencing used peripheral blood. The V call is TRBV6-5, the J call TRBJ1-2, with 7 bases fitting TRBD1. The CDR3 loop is CASSPTGDYGYTF. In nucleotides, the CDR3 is TGTGCCAGCAGTCCCACAGGGGACTATGGCTACACCTTC.